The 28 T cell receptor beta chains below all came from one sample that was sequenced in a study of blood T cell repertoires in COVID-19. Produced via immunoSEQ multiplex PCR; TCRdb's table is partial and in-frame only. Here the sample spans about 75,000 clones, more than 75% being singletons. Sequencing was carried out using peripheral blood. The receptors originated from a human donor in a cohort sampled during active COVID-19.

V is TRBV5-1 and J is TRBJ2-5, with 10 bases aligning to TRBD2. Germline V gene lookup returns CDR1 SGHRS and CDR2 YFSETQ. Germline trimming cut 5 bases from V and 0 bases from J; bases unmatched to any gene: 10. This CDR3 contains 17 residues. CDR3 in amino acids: CASRYATGTSDQETQYF. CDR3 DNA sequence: TGCGCCAGCAGATACGCGACCGGGACTAGCGACCAAGAGACCCAGTACTTC.

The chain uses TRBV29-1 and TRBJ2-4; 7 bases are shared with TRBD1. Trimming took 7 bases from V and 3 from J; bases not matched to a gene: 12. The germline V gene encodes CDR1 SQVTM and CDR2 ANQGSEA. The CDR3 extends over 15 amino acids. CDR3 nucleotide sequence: TGCAGCGCCGACATTAGAGGGGGCGACAAAAACATTCAGTACTTC. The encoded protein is CSADIRGGDKNIQYF.

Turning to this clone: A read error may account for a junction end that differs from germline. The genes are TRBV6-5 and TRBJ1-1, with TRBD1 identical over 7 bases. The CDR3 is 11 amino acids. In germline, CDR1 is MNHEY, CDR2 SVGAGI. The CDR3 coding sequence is TGTGCCAGCAGGGAGCCGGGGGGGACAGTTTTT. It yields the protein CASREPGGTVF.

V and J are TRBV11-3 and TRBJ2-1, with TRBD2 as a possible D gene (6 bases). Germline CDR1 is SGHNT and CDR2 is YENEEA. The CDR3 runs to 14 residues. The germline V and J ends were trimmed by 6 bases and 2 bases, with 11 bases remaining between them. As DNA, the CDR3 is TGTGCCAGCAGTAGCGGTTTTCCCTACAATGAGCAGTTCTTC. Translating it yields CASSSGFPYNEQFF.

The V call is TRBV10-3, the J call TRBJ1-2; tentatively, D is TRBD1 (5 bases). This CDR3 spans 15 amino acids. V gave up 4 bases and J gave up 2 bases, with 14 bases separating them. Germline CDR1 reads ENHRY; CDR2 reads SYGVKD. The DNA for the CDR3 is TGTGCCATCAGTGTCAGCCTCACAGGAAACTATGGCTACACCTTC. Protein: CAISVSLTGNYGYTF.

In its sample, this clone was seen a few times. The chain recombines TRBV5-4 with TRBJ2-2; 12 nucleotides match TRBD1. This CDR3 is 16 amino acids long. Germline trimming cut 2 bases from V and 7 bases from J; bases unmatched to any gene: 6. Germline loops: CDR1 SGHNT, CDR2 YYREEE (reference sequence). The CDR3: CASSFKGQGAGGELFF. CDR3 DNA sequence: TGTGCCAGCAGCTTCAAGGGACAGGGGGCCGGCGGGGAGCTGTTTTTT.

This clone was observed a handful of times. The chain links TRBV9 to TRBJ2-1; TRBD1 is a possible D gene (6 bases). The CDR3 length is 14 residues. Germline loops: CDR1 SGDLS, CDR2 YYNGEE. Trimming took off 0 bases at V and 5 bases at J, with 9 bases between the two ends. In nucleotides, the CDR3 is TGTGCCAGCAGCGTAGGGCCAGGGGACAATGAGCAGTTCTTC. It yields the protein CASSVGPGDNEQFF.

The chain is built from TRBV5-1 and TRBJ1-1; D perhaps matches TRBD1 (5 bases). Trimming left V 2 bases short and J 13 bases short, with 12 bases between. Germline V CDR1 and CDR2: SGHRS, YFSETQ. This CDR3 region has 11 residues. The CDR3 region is CASSFQGLSFF. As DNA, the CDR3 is TGCGCCAGCAGCTTCCAGGGATTGAGTTTCTTT.

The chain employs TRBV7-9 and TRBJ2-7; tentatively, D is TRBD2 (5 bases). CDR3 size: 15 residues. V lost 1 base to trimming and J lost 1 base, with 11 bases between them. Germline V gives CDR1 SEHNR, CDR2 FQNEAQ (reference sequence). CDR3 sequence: CASSLVSGRSYEQYF. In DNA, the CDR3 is TGTGCCAGCAGCTTAGTTTCTGGGAGATCCTACGAGCAGTACTTC.

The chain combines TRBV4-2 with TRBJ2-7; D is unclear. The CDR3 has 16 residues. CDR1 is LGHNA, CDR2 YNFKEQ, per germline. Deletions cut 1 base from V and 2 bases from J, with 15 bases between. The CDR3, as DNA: TGTGCCAGCAGCCAAGTTAGTACAGATAAAACCTACGAGCAGTACTTC. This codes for CASSQVSTDKTYEQYF.

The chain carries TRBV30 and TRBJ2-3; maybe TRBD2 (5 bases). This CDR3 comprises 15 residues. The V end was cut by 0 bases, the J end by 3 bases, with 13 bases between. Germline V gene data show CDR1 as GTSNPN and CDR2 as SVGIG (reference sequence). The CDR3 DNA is TGTGCCTGGAGTGTAGAGGGTGTCCAAACAGATACGCAGTATTTT. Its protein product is CAWSVEGVQTDTQYF.

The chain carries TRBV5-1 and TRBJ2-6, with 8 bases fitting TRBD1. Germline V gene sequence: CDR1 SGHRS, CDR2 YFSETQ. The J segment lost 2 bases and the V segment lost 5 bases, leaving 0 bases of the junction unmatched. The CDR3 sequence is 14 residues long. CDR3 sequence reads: CASRDRAGANVLTF. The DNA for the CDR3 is TGCGCCAGCAGGGACAGGGCTGGGGCCAACGTCCTGACTTTC.

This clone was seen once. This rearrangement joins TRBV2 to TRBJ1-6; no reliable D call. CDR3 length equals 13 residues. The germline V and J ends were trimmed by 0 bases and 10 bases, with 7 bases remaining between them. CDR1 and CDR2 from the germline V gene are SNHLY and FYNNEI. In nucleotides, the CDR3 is TGTGCCAGCAGTGAAGCCCCTCGGTCACCCCTCCACTTT. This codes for CASSEAPRSPLHF.

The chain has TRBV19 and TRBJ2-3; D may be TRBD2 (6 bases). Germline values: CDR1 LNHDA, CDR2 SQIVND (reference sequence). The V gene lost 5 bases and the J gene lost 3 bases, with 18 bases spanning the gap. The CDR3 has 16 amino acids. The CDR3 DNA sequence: TGTGCCAGTAGTGGGAGGACAAGCGATCAGACAGATACGCAGTATTTT. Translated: CASSGRTSDQTDTQYF.

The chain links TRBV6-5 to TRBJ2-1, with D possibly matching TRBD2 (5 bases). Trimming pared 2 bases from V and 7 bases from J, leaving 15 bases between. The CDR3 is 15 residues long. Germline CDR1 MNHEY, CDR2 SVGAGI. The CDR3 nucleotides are TGTGCCAGCAGTTACGAGGCATGGAGGACTAATGAGCAGTTCTTC. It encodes CASSYEAWRTNEQFF.

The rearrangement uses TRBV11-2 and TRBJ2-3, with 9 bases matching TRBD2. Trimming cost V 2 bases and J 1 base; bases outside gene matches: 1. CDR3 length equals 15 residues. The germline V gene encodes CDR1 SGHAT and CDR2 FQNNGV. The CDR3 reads CASSLLAGGTDTQYF. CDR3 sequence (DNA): TGTGCCAGCAGCTTATTAGCGGGGGGCACAGATACGCAGTATTTT.

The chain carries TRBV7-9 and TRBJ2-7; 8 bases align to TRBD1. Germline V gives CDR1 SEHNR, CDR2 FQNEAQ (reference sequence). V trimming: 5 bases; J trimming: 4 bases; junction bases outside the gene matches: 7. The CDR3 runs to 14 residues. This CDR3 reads CASSPGTGTYEQYF. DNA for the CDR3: TGTGCCAGCAGCCCCGGGACAGGAACATACGAGCAGTACTTC.

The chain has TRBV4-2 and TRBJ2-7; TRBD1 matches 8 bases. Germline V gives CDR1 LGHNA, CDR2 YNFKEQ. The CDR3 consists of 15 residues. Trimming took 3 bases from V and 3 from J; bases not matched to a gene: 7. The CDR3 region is CASSQGQVGYYEQYF. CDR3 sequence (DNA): TGTGCCAGCAGCCAGGGACAGGTTGGGTACTACGAGCAGTACTTC.

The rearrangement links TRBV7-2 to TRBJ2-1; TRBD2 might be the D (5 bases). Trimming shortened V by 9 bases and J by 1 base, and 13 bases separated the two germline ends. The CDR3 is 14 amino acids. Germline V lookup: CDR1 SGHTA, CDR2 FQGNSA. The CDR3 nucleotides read TGTGCCAGTAAGGGTGGCGGGTCCTACAATGAGCAGTTCTTC. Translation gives CASKGGGSYNEQFF. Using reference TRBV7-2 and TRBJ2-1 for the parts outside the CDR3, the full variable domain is GAGVSQSPSNKVTEKGKDVELRCDPISGHTALYWYRQSLGQGLEFLIYFQGNSAPDKSGLPSDRFSAERTGGSVSTLTIQRTQQEDSAVYLCASKGGGSYNEQFFGPGTRLTVL.

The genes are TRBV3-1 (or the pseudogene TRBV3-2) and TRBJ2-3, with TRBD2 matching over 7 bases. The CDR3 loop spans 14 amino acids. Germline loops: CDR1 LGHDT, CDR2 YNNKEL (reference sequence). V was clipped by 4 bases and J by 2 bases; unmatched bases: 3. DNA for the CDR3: TGTGCCAGCAGCCGGGACTATTACACAGATACGCAGTATTTT. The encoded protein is CASSRDYYTDTQYF.

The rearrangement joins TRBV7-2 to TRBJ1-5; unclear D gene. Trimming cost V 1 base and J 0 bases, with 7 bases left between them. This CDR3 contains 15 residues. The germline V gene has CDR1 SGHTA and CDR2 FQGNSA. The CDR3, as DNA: TGTGCCAGCAGCTTAGGGGAGTATAGCAATCAGCCCCAGCATTTT. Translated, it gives CASSLGEYSNQPQHF.

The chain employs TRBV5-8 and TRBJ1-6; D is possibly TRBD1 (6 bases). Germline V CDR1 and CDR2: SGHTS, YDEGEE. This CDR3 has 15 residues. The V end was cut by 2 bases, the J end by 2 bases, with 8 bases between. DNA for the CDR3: TGTGCCAGCAGCTTACGGACAGCCTATAATTCACCCCTCCACTTT. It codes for CASSLRTAYNSPLHF.

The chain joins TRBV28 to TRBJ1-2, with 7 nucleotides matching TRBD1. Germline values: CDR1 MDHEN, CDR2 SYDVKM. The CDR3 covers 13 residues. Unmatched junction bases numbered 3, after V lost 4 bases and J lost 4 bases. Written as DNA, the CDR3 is TGTGCCAGCAGTTACAGGGGCAGCTATGGCTACACCTTC. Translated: CASSYRGSYGYTF.

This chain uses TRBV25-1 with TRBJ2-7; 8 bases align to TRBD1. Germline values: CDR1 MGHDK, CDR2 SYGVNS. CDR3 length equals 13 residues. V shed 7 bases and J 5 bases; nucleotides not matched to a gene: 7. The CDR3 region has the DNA TGTGCCAGCATAGGGACAGGTATCCACGAGCAGTACTTC. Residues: CASIGTGIHEQYF.

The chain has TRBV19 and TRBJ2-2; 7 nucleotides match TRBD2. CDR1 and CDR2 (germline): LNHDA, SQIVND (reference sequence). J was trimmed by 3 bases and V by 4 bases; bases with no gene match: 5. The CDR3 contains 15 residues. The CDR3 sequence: CASSRRGIDTGELFF. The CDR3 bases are TGTGCCAGTAGTAGGCGGGGGATCGACACCGGGGAGCTGTTTTTT.

CDR3 bases: TGTGCCAGCAGCCGGTTTAGCGGAGACAATGAGCAGTTCTTC. Its translation: CASSRFSGDNEQFF. The V gene is TRBV4-2, the J gene TRBJ2-1, with D possibly TRBD2 on 6 matching bases. The V gene's germline CDR1 is LGHNA and CDR2 YNFKEQ. CDR3 length: 14 amino acids. Trimming removed 4 bases at V and 5 bases at J, with 12 bases between.

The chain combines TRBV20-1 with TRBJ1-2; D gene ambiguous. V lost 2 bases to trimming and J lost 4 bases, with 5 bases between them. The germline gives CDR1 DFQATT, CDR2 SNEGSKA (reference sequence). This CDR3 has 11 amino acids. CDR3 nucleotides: TGCAGTGCTAGAAGGAGCTATGGCTACACCTTC. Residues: CSARRSYGYTF.

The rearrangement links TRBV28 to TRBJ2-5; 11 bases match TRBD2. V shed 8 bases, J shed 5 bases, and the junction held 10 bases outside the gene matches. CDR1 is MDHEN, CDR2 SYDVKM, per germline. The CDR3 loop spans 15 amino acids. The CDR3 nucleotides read TGTGCCAGCCCCTTGCTAGCGGGAGGTCAGGAGACCCAGTACTTC. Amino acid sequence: CASPLLAGGQETQYF. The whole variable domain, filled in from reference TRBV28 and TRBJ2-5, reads DVKVTQSSRYLVKRTGEKVFLECVQDMDHENMFWYRQDPGLGLRLIYFSYDVKMKEKGDIPEGYSVSREKKERFSLILESASTNQTSMYLCASPLLAGGQETQYFGPGTRLLVL.